The TCR beta chain described here comes from a study of OX40 agonist ivuxolimab in advanced cancers. Study-level information: Patients were given ivuxolimab, an antibody that agonizes OX40 (CD134). Two patients with cutaneous melanoma and one with hepatocellular carcinoma, three in total, showed partial responses. General study results and limits: Clonal expansion in partial responders at 0.1-3.0 mg/kg ranked among the lowest.

The table came from immunoSEQ multiplex PCR; TCRdb's copy has only in-frame clones and leaves some out. The sample records roughly 9,900 clones, around 79% being singletons. This clone was counted once. Its antigen is unidentified. Germline CDR1 reads GTSNPN; CDR2 reads SVGIG (reference sequence). The CDR3 covers 14 residues. Trimming took off 0 bases at V and 8 bases at J, with 14 bases between the two ends. The TCR sequence derives from an adult with an advanced solid tumor such as melanoma, head and neck, liver or kidney cancer. The chain has TRBV30 and TRBJ1-5; D may be TRBD1 (5 bases). The sequences come from CD4+ or CD8+ T cells sorted from blood, collected in a trial of the OX40 agonist ivuxolimab. CDR3 sequence reads: CAWSVGVGGEPQHF. DNA of the CDR3: TGTGCCTGGAGTGTGGGGGTGGGAGGGGAGCCCCAGCATTTT.